This TCR beta chain is from a study of blood T cell repertoires in COVID-19 (dated by TCRdb to between 2020 and 2021). In terms of the full investigation: The collaborator samples originated in the United States, Italy and Spain and spanned the acute and convalescent phases of COVID-19. Where available, HLA class I and class II types were obtained from metadata supplied by the sample provider rather than from assay-based typing. Subjects who had been exposed to COVID-19, were actively infected with it, or had recovered from it provided the deeply sampled blood TCRbeta repertoires that made up the dataset. A de-identified subject ID, COVID-19 status, age in years and sex were almost always included in the sample metadata. The samples were drawn from two sources: the first 160 participants of the ongoing ImmuneRACE study, and 1,254 subjects contributed by 6 global collaborators. The prospective study material was composed of cDNA or gDNA derived from T cells, B-cell-depleted T cells, or PBMCs. The repertoires were made available in a free public database intended to serve as a resource for research on the immune response to SARS-CoV-2.

Whole blood was collected in K2EDTA tubes by collaborating institutions according to the institutions' own protocols. Collaborator samples were shipped for TCRbeta analysis as frozen whole blood, isolated PBMCs, or DNA extracted from either sample type. Comment on this clone: Its antigen has not been determined. Base qualities are not recorded, but no much larger clone differs from it by a single base.

The immunoSEQ Assay, a bias-controlled multiplex PCR, was used to amplify TCRbeta CDR3 regions from genomic DNA. The study's own analysis went as follows. Within the assay, amplification of reference gene primers was used to estimate how many nucleated cells each sample contained. To quantify the absolute abundance of each unique TCRbeta CDR3 rearrangement, sequence reads were collapsed and filtered. For each sample, productive Simpson clonality was calculated as the square root of Simpson's diversity index across productive rearrangements. The source is immuneACCESS, and TCRdb retained only in-frame sequences with V and J called. Part of the clones is not carried over; for the studies checked, unresolved V genes explain less than half of this, and the remainder is unexplained. V and J calls and clone size are copied from that table; D and trimming were computed from the DNA. In all, the sample holds about 250,000 clones, and 75% to 85% of those were seen once. The top ten hold 5.5% of the sample.

General study outcomes and caveats: The amount of clinical and demographic metadata varied by source and participant and was provided uncurated.

The sequence came from a human donor in a cohort sampled during active COVID-19. Sequences were obtained from peripheral blood.

The base sequence is TGTGCCAGCAGTTACGCAGGGAATAGCAATCAGCCCCAGCATTTT. Translated, this is CASSYAGNSNQPQHF. Recombination connected TRBV6-5 to TRBJ1-5; TRBD1 is perhaps the D gene, given 5 matching bases. The CDR3 numbers 15 residues from cysteine through phenylalanine. The kept DNA is CDR3 alone, 45 bases in frame from the first base. CDR1 is given as MNHEY and CDR2 as SVGAGI, both from the germline V gene. The V and J ends are trimmed by 2 bases and 0 bases, leaving 8 bases between them.